Here is one TCR beta chain with its context. Antigen specificity is unknown. This record comes from a study of shared clonotypes between healthy human individuals. Overall study context: The plates for each donor numbered three CD4 naive, three CD4 memory, two CD8 naive and one CD8 memory.

The CDR3 consists of 17 residues. Germline loops: CDR1 LNHDA, CDR2 SQIVND (reference sequence). V lost 7 bases to trimming and J lost 4 bases; unmatched junction nucleotides: 17. Naive CD8 cells were CD45RO-negative, positively selected for CCR7, excluding terminally differentiated effector memory CD45RA+ cells. The study enrolled healthy HIV-negative adults without recent acute infections or vaccinations as donors. General study points: Generation probabilities were higher for clonotypes shared across all four sorted-subset donors than for unshared ones.

Splitting of each subset's genomic DNA was done evenly across several immunoSEQ plates. TCRdb's table, derived via immunoSEQ multiplex PCR, lists solely in-frame clones and lacks some. The repertoire consists of over 2 million clones, with around 96% occurring once and the leading ten covering about 1.1%. The sequence was collected from a man between 18 and 29 years old in good health. The chain carries TRBV19 and TRBJ1-1, with 8 positions matching TRBD1. Input material: naive CD8+ T cells sorted from blood. This CDR3 reads CASTPSTWTGRITEAFF. CDR3 sequence (DNA): TGTGCCAGTACTCCGAGTACGTGGACAGGGCGTATCACTGAAGCTTTCTTT.